Listed below are T cell receptor beta chains from one sample, sequenced in a study of shared clonotypes between healthy human individuals. Measured with immunoSEQ multiplex PCR; TCRdb has only the in-frame clones, and not every one. This table holds about 2.4 million clones, 93% found once. Sequencing was performed on naive CD4+ T cells from PBMCs. The receptors were gathered from a man between 18 and 29 years old in good health. Some clones in this sample may be carry-over from other donors' samples. Each CDR3 is given with its conserved first and last residue. A D gene is named only where the DNA matches it firmly. Clone size is shown for a subset of rows, as once, few, many or a class of expanded clone.

j_call: TRBJ1-1
v_call: TRBV5-1
clone_size: .
d_call: .
cdr3_nt: TGCGCCAGCACCCGGGACATGAACACTGAAGCTTTCTTT
cdr3_aa: CASTRDMNTEAFF

j_call: TRBJ1-5
v_call: TRBV19
clone_size: .
d_call: .
cdr3_nt: TGTGCCAGTAGTAGGAGGGGAGTGTCCCAGCATTTT
cdr3_aa: CASSRRGVSQHF

j_call: TRBJ1-2
v_call: TRBV5-4
clone_size: .
d_call: .
cdr3_nt: TGTGCCAGCACCATACAGGGCTTGGAGGACTATGGCTACACCTTC
cdr3_aa: CASTIQGLEDYGYTF

j_call: TRBJ2-5
v_call: TRBV2
clone_size: .
d_call: TRBD2
cdr3_nt: TGTGCCAGCACCTTAATTAGCGGGAGCGGTGAGACCCAGTACTTC
cdr3_aa: CASTLISGSGETQYF

j_call: TRBJ2-7
v_call: TRBV29-1
clone_size: .
d_call: .
cdr3_nt: TGCAGCGCGTCGGGTCCGCCTACCTACGAGCAGTACTTC
cdr3_aa: CSASGPPTYEQYF

j_call: TRBJ2-3
v_call: TRBV5-6
clone_size: .
d_call: TRBD2
cdr3_nt: TGTGCCAGCAGCTTGGTATCTAGCGGGAGGGGTGTGTCGCCAGATACGCAGTATTTT
cdr3_aa: CASSLVSSGRGVSPDTQYF

j_call: TRBJ1-6
v_call: TRBV2
clone_size: .
d_call: .
cdr3_nt: TGTGCCAGCAGTGGAGACTTTAATTCACCCCTCCACTTT
cdr3_aa: CASSGDFNSPLHF

j_call: TRBJ1-5
v_call: TRBV14
clone_size: .
d_call: .
cdr3_nt: TGTGCCAGCAGCCAAGAAAACAGGACCAGGGCCCAGCATTTT
cdr3_aa: CASSQENRTRAQHF

j_call: TRBJ1-1
v_call: TRBV5-1
clone_size: .
d_call: TRBD1
cdr3_nt: TGCGCCAGCAGCGGATCAACAGGGGCCCCTGAAGCTTTCTTT
cdr3_aa: CASSGSTGAPEAFF

j_call: TRBJ1-5
v_call: TRBV19
clone_size: few
d_call: .
cdr3_nt: TGTGCCAGTAGTAGCAGGACTAGCAATCAGCCCCAGCATTTT
cdr3_aa: CASSSRTSNQPQHF

j_call: TRBJ2-5
v_call: TRBV5-1
clone_size: .
d_call: .
cdr3_nt: TGCGCCAGCAGCGCGCCGGGACGGAGGGAGACCCAGTACTTC
cdr3_aa: CASSAPGRRETQYF

j_call: TRBJ2-7
v_call: TRBV6-5
clone_size: .
d_call: .
cdr3_nt: TGTGCCAGCAAACAAGCGAACGAGCAGTACTTC
cdr3_aa: CASKQANEQYF

j_call: TRBJ2-1
v_call: TRBV9
clone_size: .
d_call: TRBD2
cdr3_nt: TGTGCCAGCAGCGTAGTTGGCGGGAGCGGGCTGACGAGTGAGCAGTTCTTC
cdr3_aa: CASSVVGGSGLTSEQFF

j_call: TRBJ1-4
v_call: TRBV4-3
clone_size: .
d_call: .
cdr3_nt: TGCGCCAGCAGCACTGCATCTGCAACTAATGAAAAACTGTTTTTT
cdr3_aa: CASSTASATNEKLFF

j_call: TRBJ2-3
v_call: TRBV29-1
clone_size: once
d_call: TRBD2
cdr3_nt: TGCAGCGTCCCTGGGCTAGCGGGAGTGACAGATACGCAGTATTTT
cdr3_aa: CSVPGLAGVTDTQYF

j_call: TRBJ2-2
v_call: TRBV2
clone_size: once
d_call: .
cdr3_nt: TGTGCCAGCAGGGGGTTGGAGCTAGCCACCGGGGAGCTGTTTTTT
cdr3_aa: CASRGLELATGELFF

j_call: TRBJ2-5
v_call: TRBV11-3
clone_size: .
d_call: .
cdr3_nt: TGTGCCAGCAGCTCGGGACTTGGGTCTTGGGAGACCCAGTACTTC
cdr3_aa: CASSSGLGSWETQYF

j_call: TRBJ1-1
v_call: TRBV9
clone_size: once
d_call: .
cdr3_nt: TGTGCCAGCAGCTCACAGGGAATACTTTCAAACACTGAAGCTTTCTTT
cdr3_aa: CASSSQGILSNTEAFF

j_call: TRBJ2-1
v_call: TRBV18
clone_size: .
d_call: TRBD2
cdr3_nt: TGTGCCAGCTCACCACAAGCGGGGCCGAGATTGTCCAATGAGCAGTTCTTC
cdr3_aa: CASSPQAGPRLSNEQFF

j_call: TRBJ1-2
v_call: TRBV5-5
clone_size: .
d_call: .
cdr3_nt: TGTGCCAGCAGCTTGGGAGCGGGAGGCTATGGCTACACCTTC
cdr3_aa: CASSLGAGGYGYTF

j_call: TRBJ2-1
v_call: TRBV7-3
clone_size: .
d_call: .
cdr3_nt: TGTGCCAGCAGCCCCGGGAGCGGAGGGTACAATGAGCAGTTCTTC
cdr3_aa: CASSPGSGGYNEQFF

j_call: TRBJ2-7
v_call: TRBV28
clone_size: .
d_call: TRBD1
cdr3_nt: TGTGCCAGCAGTTTCGGACAGGGGTTAACCTACGAGCAGTACTTC
cdr3_aa: CASSFGQGLTYEQYF

j_call: TRBJ1-2
v_call: TRBV2
clone_size: .
d_call: TRBD1
cdr3_nt: TGTGCCAGCATTAGGGACAGCGACTATGGCTACACCTTC
cdr3_aa: CASIRDSDYGYTF

j_call: TRBJ1-1
v_call: TRBV19
clone_size: .
d_call: .
cdr3_nt: TGTGCCAGTAGTATGGGGGCCTGGAACACTGAAGCTTTCTTT
cdr3_aa: CASSMGAWNTEAFF

j_call: TRBJ2-6
v_call: TRBV19
clone_size: .
d_call: .
cdr3_nt: TGTGCCAGTAACCTTGAGCGCTCTGGGGCCAACGTCCTGACTTTC
cdr3_aa: CASNLERSGANVLTF

j_call: TRBJ2-2
v_call: TRBV2
clone_size: .
d_call: .
cdr3_nt: TGTGCCAGCAGTGGGCAACGGAACACCGGGGAGCTGTTTTTT
cdr3_aa: CASSGQRNTGELFF

j_call: TRBJ1-1
v_call: TRBV27
clone_size: .
d_call: .
cdr3_nt: TGTGCCAGCAGTTTGGGCCGGAACACTGAAGCTTTCTTT
cdr3_aa: CASSLGRNTEAFF

j_call: TRBJ2-3
v_call: TRBV28
clone_size: .
d_call: TRBD2
cdr3_nt: TGTGCCAGCAGTTTGCCTAGCGGAGATACGCAGTATTTT
cdr3_aa: CASSLPSGDTQYF

j_call: TRBJ1-1
v_call: TRBV29-1
clone_size: once
d_call: .
cdr3_nt: TGCAGCAGTTATAGGGTAATACAGGGCCCTAACACTGAAGCTTTCTTT
cdr3_aa: CSSYRVIQGPNTEAFF

j_call: TRBJ2-1
v_call: TRBV4-3
clone_size: .
d_call: TRBD1
cdr3_nt: TGCGCCAGCAGCCAAGGCCTTTACCCGGGACAGGTTCTCCTCTTC
cdr3_aa: CASSQGLYPGQVLLF

j_call: TRBJ1-1
v_call: TRBV10-3
clone_size: .
d_call: .
cdr3_nt: TGTGCCATCAGTGAGGTCCGAGGGTCCAACACTGAAGCTTTCTTT
cdr3_aa: CAISEVRGSNTEAFF

j_call: TRBJ2-1
v_call: TRBV5-1
clone_size: .
d_call: .
cdr3_nt: TGCGCCAGCAGCCCCTCGCCCCATCCCCTCTACAATGAGCAGTTCTTC
cdr3_aa: CASSPSPHPLYNEQFF

j_call: TRBJ2-2
v_call: TRBV7-2
clone_size: .
d_call: TRBD1
cdr3_nt: TGTGCCAGCAGCGCACGTCCCGGGACAGGGTTTTTGAACACCGGGGAGCTGTTTTTT
cdr3_aa: CASSARPGTGFLNTGELFF

j_call: TRBJ2-1
v_call: TRBV10-1
clone_size: .
d_call: TRBD1
cdr3_nt: TGCGCCAGCAGTGAAGGACAGGGGGACTACAATGAGCAGTTCTTC
cdr3_aa: CASSEGQGDYNEQFF

j_call: TRBJ1-3
v_call: TRBV7-9
clone_size: .
d_call: .
cdr3_nt: TGTGCCAGCAGCTTAACAAGCGGAAACACCATATATTTT
cdr3_aa: CASSLTSGNTIYF

j_call: TRBJ2-5
v_call: TRBV28
clone_size: .
d_call: .
cdr3_nt: TGTGCCAGCAGTTTAGAGCAGGGGTCTTGGGAGACCCAGTACTTC
cdr3_aa: CASSLEQGSWETQYF

j_call: TRBJ2-1
v_call: TRBV19
clone_size: .
d_call: TRBD2
cdr3_nt: TGTGCCAGTAGTAGACTCCCGGGACTAGCGGGAGGGTACAATGAGCAGTTCTTC
cdr3_aa: CASSRLPGLAGGYNEQFF

j_call: TRBJ1-2
v_call: TRBV6-6
clone_size: .
d_call: TRBD1
cdr3_nt: TGTGCCAGCAGTTACCGGGACAGTAACTATGGCTACACCTTC
cdr3_aa: CASSYRDSNYGYTF

j_call: TRBJ2-7
v_call: TRBV7-7
clone_size: .
d_call: .
cdr3_nt: TGTGCCAGCAGCTTTATCTTGCCGGGGAGCTCCTACGAGCAGTACTTC
cdr3_aa: CASSFILPGSSYEQYF

j_call: TRBJ2-3
v_call: TRBV2
clone_size: .
d_call: .
cdr3_nt: TGTGCCAGCAGCGGGGTCACAGATACGCAGTATTTT
cdr3_aa: CASSGVTDTQYF

j_call: TRBJ2-3
v_call: TRBV21-1
clone_size: .
d_call: .
cdr3_nt: TGTGCCAGCAGCAAAGGGTCGGGTGGATCTAGCACAGATACGCAGTATTTT
cdr3_aa: CASSKGSGGSSTDTQYF

j_call: TRBJ1-3
v_call: TRBV6-6
clone_size: .
d_call: .
cdr3_nt: TGTGCCAGCACCTCGCCGGGACATATCTCTGGAAACACCATATATTTT
cdr3_aa: CASTSPGHISGNTIYF

j_call: TRBJ1-3
v_call: TRBV30
clone_size: .
d_call: .
cdr3_nt: TGTGCCTGGAGTACAGTGCTCTCTGGAAACACCATATATTTT
cdr3_aa: CAWSTVLSGNTIYF

j_call: TRBJ2-7
v_call: TRBV5-4
clone_size: .
d_call: TRBD2
cdr3_nt: TGTGCCAGCAGCTTCGGGACTAGCGGGAGTTACGAGCAGTACTTC
cdr3_aa: CASSFGTSGSYEQYF

j_call: TRBJ1-1
v_call: TRBV18
clone_size: .
d_call: .
cdr3_nt: TGTGCCAGCTCACCAACGGGGGGTTCTGAAGCTTTCTTT
cdr3_aa: CASSPTGGSEAFF

j_call: TRBJ2-6
v_call: TRBV28
clone_size: .
d_call: .
cdr3_nt: TGTGCCAGCAGTCCGGGGGTATCCGGGGCCAACGTCCTGACTTTC
cdr3_aa: CASSPGVSGANVLTF

j_call: TRBJ2-3
v_call: TRBV7-6
clone_size: once
d_call: TRBD1
cdr3_nt: TGTGCCAGCAGCCTTGAAGGGACAGTCACAGATACGCAGTATTTT
cdr3_aa: CASSLEGTVTDTQYF

j_call: TRBJ1-1
v_call: TRBV29-1
clone_size: .
d_call: TRBD1
cdr3_nt: TGCAGCGTCAAACAGGGGGAAGCTGAAGCTTTCTTT
cdr3_aa: CSVKQGEAEAFF

j_call: TRBJ2-1
v_call: TRBV7-3
clone_size: .
d_call: .
cdr3_nt: TGTGCCAGCAGCTTTAGCGGTACCTACAATGAGCAGTTCTTC
cdr3_aa: CASSFSGTYNEQFF

j_call: TRBJ2-7
v_call: TRBV9
clone_size: .
d_call: .
cdr3_nt: TGTGCCAGCAGCGTAGGTGGTGGACACTACGAGCAGTACTTC
cdr3_aa: CASSVGGGHYEQYF

j_call: TRBJ2-7
v_call: TRBV5-6
clone_size: once
d_call: .
cdr3_nt: TGTGCCAGCAGCTTGGTCCAGGTCTTCTCCTACGAGCAGTACTTC
cdr3_aa: CASSLVQVFSYEQYF

j_call: TRBJ2-2
v_call: TRBV5-1
clone_size: .
d_call: .
cdr3_nt: TGCGCCAGCAGCTTGGGCCCGGGCAGATTCGACACCGGGGAGCTGTTTTTT
cdr3_aa: CASSLGPGRFDTGELFF

j_call: TRBJ2-3
v_call: TRBV11-2
clone_size: .
d_call: .
cdr3_nt: TGTGCCAGCAGCTCCTTCGGGGCAGATACGCAGTATTTT
cdr3_aa: CASSSFGADTQYF

j_call: TRBJ2-7
v_call: TRBV28
clone_size: .
d_call: .
cdr3_nt: TGTGCCAGCAGTTCTCGGGTAGCCAACTACGAGCAGTACTTC
cdr3_aa: CASSSRVANYEQYF

j_call: TRBJ1-1
v_call: TRBV9
clone_size: few
d_call: TRBD1
cdr3_nt: TGTGCCAGCAGCACCACAGGGGGCGGCACTGAAGCTTTCTTT
cdr3_aa: CASSTTGGGTEAFF

j_call: TRBJ1-4
v_call: TRBV7-9
clone_size: .
d_call: .
cdr3_nt: TGTGCCAGCAGCTTAGCGGGACGACGGCGGGAAAAACTGTTTTTT
cdr3_aa: CASSLAGRRREKLFF

j_call: TRBJ1-1
v_call: TRBV7-2
clone_size: .
d_call: .
cdr3_nt: TGTGCCAGCAGCTTATCAGGGATGAACACTGAAGCTTTCTTT
cdr3_aa: CASSLSGMNTEAFF